The rows below give T cell receptor beta chains drawn from one sample of a study of blood T cell repertoires in COVID-19. Clones were sequenced by immunoSEQ multiplex PCR, and TCRdb holds only the in-frame ones, with some missing. The profile shows more than 350,000 clones, roughly 90% of them singletons. The sequencing input was peripheral blood. These receptors came from a woman aged 25 to 45 with COVID-19, enrolled during active disease. The CDR3 runs from the conserved cysteine through the conserved F or W. Fields, in order: V gene, D gene, CDR3 protein. A D gene is named only where the DNA matches it firmly.

>TRBV6-4|TRBD2
CASSAGTSGKPDLF
>TRBV12-5|TRBD2
CASGGVGLAGDNEQFF
>TRBV5-5|.
CASSRWELDLYNEQFF
>TRBV30|.
CAWSQGSSFGYTF
>TRBV11-3|.
CASSLDPRLAIF
>TRBV4-1|TRBD1
CASSPKRGGPSNQPQHF
>TRBV7-9|TRBD1
CASSSGTGDGYTF
>TRBV28|.
CASSISDSPSGNTIYF
>TRBV19|TRBD2
CASKKSGGTYNEQFF
>TRBV5-1|TRBD2
CASSLVVSGGARTDTQYF
>TRBV5-1|.
CASSLVSRGDTEAFF
>TRBV24-1|TRBD1
CATSARQGRRDGYTF
>TRBV2|.
CASSAGGGRSEQYF
>TRBV2|.
CAPNQGRNYGYTF
>TRBV19|.
CASSMTGNTEAFF
>TRBV4-1|.
CASSQERLGTQYF
>TRBV3-1/TRBV3-2|.
CASLLTQGVGTQYF
>TRBV6-1|.
CASSEALSRGYEQYF
>TRBV5-6|TRBD1
CASSLAVGQNEKLFF
>TRBV11-2|TRBD1
CASRTTGGPQETQYF
>TRBV7-2|.
CASSFTGRSGNTIYF
>TRBV10-3|TRBD1
CATRSTGQTGELFF
>TRBV10-2|.
CASSSHALFRERGGRATNEKLFF
>TRBV3-1/TRBV3-2|.
CASSHRGGDNQETQYF
>TRBV4-3|.
CASSQVHGGTIYF
>TRBV29-1|.
CSAEWGGDEKLFF
>TRBV19|TRBD1
CASSIVRDRATLSSYNEQFF
>TRBV3-1/TRBV3-2|TRBD1
CASSQGTGMGNTIYF
>TRBV9|TRBD1
CASSGTGLGEKLFF